Listed below are T cell receptor beta chains from one sample, sequenced in a study of Graves' ophthalmopathy and Graves' hyperthyroidism. Via MiXCR, TCRdb re-called the multiplex PCR reads, giving one row per CDR3 protein. The repertoire holds 400,000 or so distinct CDR3 sequences, with roughly 14% as singletons. Sequencing was carried out using peripheral blood. The receptors here all came from a woman aged 18-35 years with stable Graves' hyperthyroidism. Each CDR3 is given with its conserved first and last residue. The D gene is left open where the match is weak.

>TRBV3-1|TRBJ1-2|TRBD1
CASSQDLGTAAFGYTF
>TRBV2|TRBJ2-3|NA
CASKQHHSTDTQYF
>TRBV5-4|TRBJ2-5|TRBD2
CASSMGLAGRSETQYF
>TRBV5-5|TRBJ2-7|NA
CASSRGDISTYEQYF
>TRBV2|TRBJ2-5|NA
CASSEHLHRRETQYF
>TRBV11-2|TRBJ1-1|NA
CASSLDRRGYTEAFF
>TRBV7-2|TRBJ2-7|TRBD1
CASSPDGQGHYEQYF
>TRBV12-3/TRBV12-4|TRBJ1-5|NA
CASSFGYDNQPQHF
>TRBV5-1|TRBJ1-6|NA
CASSLAVTDNSPLHF
>TRBV12-3/TRBV12-4|TRBJ1-1|NA
CASSLPIWDMNTEAFF
>TRBV6-1|TRBJ2-5|TRBD2
CASTARGGSETQYF
>TRBV6-2/TRBV6-3|TRBJ1-2|NA
CASSYSPGYGYTF
>TRBV28|TRBJ2-7|NA
CASSLPGVDEQYF
>TRBV6-5|TRBJ2-4|TRBD1
CASSSTAGGENIQYF
>TRBV2|TRBJ2-4|NA
CASSEAQVAKNIQYF
>TRBV6-2/TRBV6-3|TRBJ1-1|NA
CATLPPQGIKNTEAFF
>TRBV6-1|TRBJ2-7|TRBD1
CAARQGLYEQYF
>TRBV5-1|TRBJ1-1|TRBD1
CASSFYTWTGGSEAFF
>TRBV11-2|TRBJ2-3|TRBD2
CASSPTRTRGTDTQYF
>TRBV29-1|TRBJ1-1|NA
CSTGGGNTEAFF
>TRBV19|TRBJ1-2|TRBD1
CASSSGTGIYGYTF
>TRBV7-2|TRBJ2-3|NA
CASSITTSTDTQYF
>TRBV11-1|TRBJ1-3|NA
CASSLVVGMSSGNTIYF
>TRBV3-1|TRBJ2-7|NA
CASSQETGEQYF
>TRBV27|TRBJ1-2|TRBD1
CASRTYSGTGNVDYGYTF
>TRBV13|TRBJ1-1|TRBD1
CASIIQGAIVAFF
>TRBV2|TRBJ1-2|TRBD1
CASSEDRFYGYTF
>TRBV19|TRBJ1-2|NA
CASSIGVRGYTF
>TRBV12-5|TRBJ2-5|NA
CASGPDYSETQYF
>TRBV7-3|TRBJ1-1|TRBD1
CASSVQGHRGRITEAFF
>TRBV29-1|TRBJ1-2|NA
CSIRGGAYGYTF
>TRBV6-2/TRBV6-3|TRBJ1-2|NA
CASSYVRGGTYGYTF
>TRBV2|TRBJ2-5|NA
CASSEDLPESQYF
>TRBV2|TRBJ1-1|TRBD1
CASRRDRGGSTEAFF
>TRBV19|TRBJ1-3|TRBD1
CASGTGDSGNTIYF